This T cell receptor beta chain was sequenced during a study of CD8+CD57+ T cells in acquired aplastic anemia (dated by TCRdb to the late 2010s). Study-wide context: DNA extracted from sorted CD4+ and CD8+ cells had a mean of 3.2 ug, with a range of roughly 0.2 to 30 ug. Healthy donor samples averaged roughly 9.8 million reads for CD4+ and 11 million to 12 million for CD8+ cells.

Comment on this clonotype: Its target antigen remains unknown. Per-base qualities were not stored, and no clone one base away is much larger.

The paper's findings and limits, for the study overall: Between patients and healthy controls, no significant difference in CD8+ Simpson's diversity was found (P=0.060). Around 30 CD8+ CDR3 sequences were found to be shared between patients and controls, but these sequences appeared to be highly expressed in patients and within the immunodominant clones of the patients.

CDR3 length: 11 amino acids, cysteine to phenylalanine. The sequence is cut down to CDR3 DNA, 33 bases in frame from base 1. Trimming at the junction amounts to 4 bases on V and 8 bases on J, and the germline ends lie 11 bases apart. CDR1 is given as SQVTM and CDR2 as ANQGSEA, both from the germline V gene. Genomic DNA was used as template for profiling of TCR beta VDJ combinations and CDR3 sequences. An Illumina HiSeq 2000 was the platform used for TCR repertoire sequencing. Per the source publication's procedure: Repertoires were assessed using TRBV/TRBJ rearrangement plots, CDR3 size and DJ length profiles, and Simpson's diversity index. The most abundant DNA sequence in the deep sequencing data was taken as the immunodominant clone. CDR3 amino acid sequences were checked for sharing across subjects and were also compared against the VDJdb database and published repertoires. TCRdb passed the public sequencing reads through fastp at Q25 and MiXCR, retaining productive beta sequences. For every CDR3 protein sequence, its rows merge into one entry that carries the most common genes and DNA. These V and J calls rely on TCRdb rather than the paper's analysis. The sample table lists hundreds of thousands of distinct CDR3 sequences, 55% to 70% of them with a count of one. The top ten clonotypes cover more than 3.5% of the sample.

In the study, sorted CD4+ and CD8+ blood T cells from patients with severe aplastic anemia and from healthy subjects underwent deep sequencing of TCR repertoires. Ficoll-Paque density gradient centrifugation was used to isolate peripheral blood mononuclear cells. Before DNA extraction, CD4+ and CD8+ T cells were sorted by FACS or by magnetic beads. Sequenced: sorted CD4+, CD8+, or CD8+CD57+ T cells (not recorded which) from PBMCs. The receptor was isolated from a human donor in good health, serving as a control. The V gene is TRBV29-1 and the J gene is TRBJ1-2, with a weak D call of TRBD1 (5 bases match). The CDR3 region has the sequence CSVGDGGGYTF. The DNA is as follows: TGCAGCGTTGGGGACGGTGGCGGCTACACCTTC.